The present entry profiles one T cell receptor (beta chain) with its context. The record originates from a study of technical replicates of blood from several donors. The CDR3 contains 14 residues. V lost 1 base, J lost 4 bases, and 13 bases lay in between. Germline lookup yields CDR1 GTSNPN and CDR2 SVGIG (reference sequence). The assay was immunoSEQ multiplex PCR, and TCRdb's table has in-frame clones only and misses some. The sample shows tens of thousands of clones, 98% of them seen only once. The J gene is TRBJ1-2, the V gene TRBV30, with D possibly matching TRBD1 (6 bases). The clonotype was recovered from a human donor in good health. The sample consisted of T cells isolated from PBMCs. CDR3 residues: CAWSEGDWAYGYTF. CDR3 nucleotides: TGTGCCTGGAGTGAGGGGGATTGGGCCTATGGCTACACCTTC.